The present T cell receptor (beta chain) was sequenced within a study of cytomegalovirus exposure and HLA in healthy donors. CDR3 length equals 12 residues. V lost 2 bases and J lost 2, with 3 bases in between. CDR1 is LNHNV, CDR2 YYDKDF, per germline (reference sequence). The PCR made use of 60 Vbeta and 13 Jbeta primers. Clones were sequenced by immunoSEQ multiplex PCR, and TCRdb holds only the in-frame ones, with some missing. The sample contains roughly 120,000 clones, around four fifths of which appear only once. The TCR sequence derives from a human donor in good health. V usage is TRBV15 and J usage is TRBJ1-1; D gene ambiguous. Input material: PBMCs. The CDR3 DNA reads as TGTGCCACCAGCAGATATAACACTGAAGCTTTCTTT. Amino acid sequence: CATSRYNTEAFF.